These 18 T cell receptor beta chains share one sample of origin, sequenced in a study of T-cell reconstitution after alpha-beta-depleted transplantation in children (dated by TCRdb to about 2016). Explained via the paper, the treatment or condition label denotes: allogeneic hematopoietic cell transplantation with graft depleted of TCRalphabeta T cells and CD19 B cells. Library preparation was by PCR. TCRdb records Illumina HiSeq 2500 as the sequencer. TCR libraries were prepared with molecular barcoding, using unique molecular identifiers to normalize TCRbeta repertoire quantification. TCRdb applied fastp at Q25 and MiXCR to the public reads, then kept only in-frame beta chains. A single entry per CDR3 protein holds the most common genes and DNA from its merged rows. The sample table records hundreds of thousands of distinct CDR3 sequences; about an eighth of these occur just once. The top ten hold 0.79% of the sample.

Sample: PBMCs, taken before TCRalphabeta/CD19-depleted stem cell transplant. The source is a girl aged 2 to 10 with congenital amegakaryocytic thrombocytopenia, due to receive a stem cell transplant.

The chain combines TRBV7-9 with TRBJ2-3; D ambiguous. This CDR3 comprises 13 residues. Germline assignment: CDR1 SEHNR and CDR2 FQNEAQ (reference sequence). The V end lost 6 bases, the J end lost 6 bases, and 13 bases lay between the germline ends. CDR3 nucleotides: TGTGCCAGCAGTCCTCCAATAAGCGATACGCAGTATTTT. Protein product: CASSPPISDTQYF.

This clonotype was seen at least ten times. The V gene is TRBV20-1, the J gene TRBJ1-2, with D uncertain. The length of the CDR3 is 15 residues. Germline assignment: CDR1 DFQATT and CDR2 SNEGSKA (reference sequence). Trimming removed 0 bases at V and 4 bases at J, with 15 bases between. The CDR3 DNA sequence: TGCAGTGCTAGAGATATGGCGGGTTCCTTCTATGGCTACACCTTC. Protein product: CSARDMAGSFYGYTF.

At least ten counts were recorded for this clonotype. CDR3: CASSPTAYTGELFF. CDR3 coding DNA: TGTGCCAGCAGTCCTACAGCTTACACCGGGGAGCTGTTTTTT. The chain uses TRBV12-3 or TRBV12-4 and TRBJ2-2; no reliable D call. The CDR3 contains 14 residues. V was pared by 5 bases and J by 3 bases, with 10 bases between.

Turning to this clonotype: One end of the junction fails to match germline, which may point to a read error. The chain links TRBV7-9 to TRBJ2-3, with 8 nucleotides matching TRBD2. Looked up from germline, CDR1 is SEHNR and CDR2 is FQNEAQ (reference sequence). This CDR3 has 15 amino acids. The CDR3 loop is CASSVAGFLTDMQYF. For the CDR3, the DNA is TGTGCCAGCAGCGTAGCGGGATTTTTGACAGATATGCAGTATTTT.

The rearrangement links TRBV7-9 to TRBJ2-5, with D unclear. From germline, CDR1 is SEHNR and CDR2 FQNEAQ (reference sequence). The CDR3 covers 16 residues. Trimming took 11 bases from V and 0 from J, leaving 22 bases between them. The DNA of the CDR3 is TGTGCCGGCCTTCGATGGTCAGGCTACGACCAAGAGACCCAGTACTTC. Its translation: CAGLRWSGYDQETQYF.

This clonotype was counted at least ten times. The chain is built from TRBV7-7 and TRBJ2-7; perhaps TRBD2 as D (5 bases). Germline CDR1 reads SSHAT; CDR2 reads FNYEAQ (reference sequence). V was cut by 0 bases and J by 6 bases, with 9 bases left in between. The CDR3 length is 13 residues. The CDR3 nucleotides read TGTGCCAGCAGCTTAGCGGGAGAAAGCGAGCAGTACTTC. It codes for CASSLAGESEQYF.

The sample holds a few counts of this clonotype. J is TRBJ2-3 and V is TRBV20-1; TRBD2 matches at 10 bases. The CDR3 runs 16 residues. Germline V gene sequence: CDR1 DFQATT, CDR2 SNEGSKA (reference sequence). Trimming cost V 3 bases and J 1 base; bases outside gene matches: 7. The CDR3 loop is CSASQREGLGTDTQYF. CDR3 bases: TGCAGTGCTAGCCAGCGGGAGGGCCTGGGCACAGATACGCAGTATTTT.

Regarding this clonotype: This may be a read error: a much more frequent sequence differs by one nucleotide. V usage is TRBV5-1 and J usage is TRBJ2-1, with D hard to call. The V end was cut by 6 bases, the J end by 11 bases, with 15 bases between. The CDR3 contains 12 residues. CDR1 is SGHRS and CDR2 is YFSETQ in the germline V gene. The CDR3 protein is CASIVDWEQQFF. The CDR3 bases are TGCGCCAGCATCGTTGACTGGGAACAGCAGTTCTTC.

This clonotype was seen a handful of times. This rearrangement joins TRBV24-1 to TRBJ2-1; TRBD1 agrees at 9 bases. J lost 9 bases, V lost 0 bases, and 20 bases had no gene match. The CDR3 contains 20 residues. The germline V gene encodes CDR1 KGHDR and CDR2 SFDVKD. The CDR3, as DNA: TGTGCCACCAGTGATTTGCGCGACAGGGGGGGAGGAGGGTCTTACGGTGAGCAGTTCTTC. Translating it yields CATSDLRDRGGGGSYGEQFF.

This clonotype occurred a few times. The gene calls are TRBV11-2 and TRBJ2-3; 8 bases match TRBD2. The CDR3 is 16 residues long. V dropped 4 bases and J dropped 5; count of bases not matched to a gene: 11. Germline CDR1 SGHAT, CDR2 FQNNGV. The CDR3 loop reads CASSSWEAGEVDTQYF. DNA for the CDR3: TGTGCCAGCAGCTCCTGGGAAGCGGGAGAGGTAGATACGCAGTATTTT.

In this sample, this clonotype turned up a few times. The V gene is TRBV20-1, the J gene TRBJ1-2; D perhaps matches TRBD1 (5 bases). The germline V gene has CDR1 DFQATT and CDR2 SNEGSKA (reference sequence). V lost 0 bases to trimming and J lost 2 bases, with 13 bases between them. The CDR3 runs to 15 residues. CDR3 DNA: TGCAGTGCTAGAGAGAGGCAGGGTTTGAACTATGGCTACACCTTC. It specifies CSARERQGLNYGYTF.

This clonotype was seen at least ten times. CDR3 loop: CATSLAYEQFF. The CDR3 bases are TGTGCCACCAGTCTAGCGTACGAGCAGTTCTTC. The chain carries TRBV24-1 and TRBJ2-1; D is possibly TRBD2 (6 bases). Germline CDR1 KGHDR, CDR2 SFDVKD. The CDR3 runs to 11 residues. Trimming cost V 6 bases and J 10 bases, with 9 bases left between them.

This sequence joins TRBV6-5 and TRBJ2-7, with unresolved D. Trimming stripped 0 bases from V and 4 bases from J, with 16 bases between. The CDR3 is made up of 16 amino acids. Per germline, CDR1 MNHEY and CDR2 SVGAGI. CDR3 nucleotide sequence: TGTGCCAGCAGTTACTCGATTTCTTCCATCGGATACGAGCAGTACTTC. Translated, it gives CASSYSISSIGYEQYF.

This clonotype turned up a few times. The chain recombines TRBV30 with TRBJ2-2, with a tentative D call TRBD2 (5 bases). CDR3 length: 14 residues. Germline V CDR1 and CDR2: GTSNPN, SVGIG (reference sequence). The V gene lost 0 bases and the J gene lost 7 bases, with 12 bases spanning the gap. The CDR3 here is CAWSVRLLDGELFF. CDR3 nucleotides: TGTGCCTGGAGTGTACGACTACTTGACGGGGAGCTGTTTTTT.

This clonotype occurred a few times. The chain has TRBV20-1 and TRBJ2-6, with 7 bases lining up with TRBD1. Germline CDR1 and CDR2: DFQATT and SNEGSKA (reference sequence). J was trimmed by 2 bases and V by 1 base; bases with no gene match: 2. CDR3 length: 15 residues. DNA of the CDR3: TGCAGTGCTAGAGGAACAGGGGCTGGGGCCAACGTCCTGACTTTC. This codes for CSARGTGAGANVLTF.

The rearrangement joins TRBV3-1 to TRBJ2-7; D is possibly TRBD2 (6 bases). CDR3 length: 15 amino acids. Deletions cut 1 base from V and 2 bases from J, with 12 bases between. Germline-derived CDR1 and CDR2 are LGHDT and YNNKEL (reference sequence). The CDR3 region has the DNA TGTGCCAGCAGCCAAGCCCAAGCGGGCACCTACGAGCAGTACTTC. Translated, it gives CASSQAQAGTYEQYF.

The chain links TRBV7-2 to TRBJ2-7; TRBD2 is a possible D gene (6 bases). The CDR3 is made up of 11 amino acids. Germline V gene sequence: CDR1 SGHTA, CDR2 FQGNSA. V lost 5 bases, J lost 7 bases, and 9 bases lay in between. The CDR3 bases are TGTGCCAGCAGCAATAGCGGTGAGCAGTACTTC. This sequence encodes CASSNSGEQYF.

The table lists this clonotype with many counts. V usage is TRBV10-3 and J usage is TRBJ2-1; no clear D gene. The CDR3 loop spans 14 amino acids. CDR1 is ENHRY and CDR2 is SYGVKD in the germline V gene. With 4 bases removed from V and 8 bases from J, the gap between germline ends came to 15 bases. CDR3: CAISGLGSGDEQFF. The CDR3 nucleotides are TGTGCCATCAGTGGCTTGGGTTCAGGCGATGAGCAGTTCTTC.